This T cell receptor (beta chain) was recovered during a study of CD8+ T cells in alopecia areata. Study-level background: Tofacitinib dosing lasted 6 to 18 months, which was then followed by 6 months off drug. Severity was scored as percentage of affected scalp area in treated patients. The study, taken as a whole, reports: Clonality in the scalp and expanded CD8+ clones ranked among the top 100 were significantly decreased by tofacitinib. Many expanded lesional clones persisted in scalp and blood during tofacitinib treatment.

Extraction of RNA preceded its reverse transcription into cDNA, which served as the sequencing template. Produced via immunoSEQ multiplex PCR; TCRdb's table is partial and in-frame only. The top ten hold about 5.1% of the sample, which has nearly 200,000 clones, roughly 50% seen once. Notes on this clone: The antigen remains unidentified.

Treatment denoted: oral pan-JAK inhibitor, 5-10 mg twice daily. The CDR3 covers 15 residues. Germline V gives CDR1 SGDLS, CDR2 YYNGEE. V dropped 0 bases and J dropped 3 bases, with 7 bases sitting between them. The V and J genes are TRBV9 and TRBJ1-6; tentative D call: TRBD1 (6 bases). The sample was CD4+ T cells sorted from blood, taken at week 24, from a patient treated with tofacitinib. This receptor was identified in a human donor with alopecia areata. In nucleotides, the CDR3 is TGTGCCAGCAGCGTAGCAGGGGACTATAATTCACCCCTCCACTTT. It encodes CASSVAGDYNSPLHF.